The rows below give T cell receptor beta chains drawn from one sample of a study of Graves' ophthalmopathy and Graves' hyperthyroidism. TCRdb recomputed calls from the multiplex PCR reads with MiXCR, one row per CDR3 protein. This repertoire shows some 410,000 distinct CDR3 sequences, approximately 21% found once; its top ten account for 2.5% to 3.5%. Sequenced material: peripheral blood. These receptors originate from a woman aged 18-35 years with stable Graves' hyperthyroidism. Each CDR3 is given with its conserved first and last residue. The order of the fields is J gene, V gene, CDR3 protein.

j_gene: TRBJ1-6
v_gene: TRBV3-1
CDR3aa: CASSKTGNGNSPLHF

j_gene: TRBJ2-7
v_gene: TRBV11-2
CDR3aa: CAWSGHRGNDEQYF

j_gene: TRBJ2-7
v_gene: TRBV20-1
CDR3aa: CSATPRGAGSYEQYF

j_gene: TRBJ2-7
v_gene: TRBV11-2
CDR3aa: CASSFRPRSGVPYEQYF

j_gene: TRBJ1-5
v_gene: TRBV20-1
CDR3aa: CSARYTGSNQPQHF

j_gene: TRBJ2-2
v_gene: TRBV7-8
CDR3aa: CASSPRQGEHTGELFF

j_gene: TRBJ2-5
v_gene: TRBV12-3/TRBV12-4
CDR3aa: CASRPMGGRHQETQYF

j_gene: TRBJ2-5
v_gene: TRBV28
CDR3aa: CASSIQGPQETQYF

j_gene: TRBJ1-5
v_gene: TRBV28
CDR3aa: CASSLSGDQYSNQPQHF

j_gene: TRBJ2-5
v_gene: TRBV11-2
CDR3aa: CASSLVLAGAWETQYF

j_gene: TRBJ2-2
v_gene: TRBV24-1
CDR3aa: CATSDFNTGELFF

j_gene: TRBJ2-5
v_gene: TRBV7-9
CDR3aa: CASSPLGAGGEETQYF

j_gene: TRBJ2-7
v_gene: TRBV11-1
CDR3aa: CASRLALALGEQYF

j_gene: TRBJ1-2
v_gene: TRBV19
CDR3aa: CASSVGQAPYGYTF